The 26 T cell receptor beta chains reported below all come from one sample, sequenced in a study of blood T cell repertoires in COVID-19. Assay: immunoSEQ multiplex PCR; the TCRdb copy retains only in-frame clones and omits some. The sample lists about 90,000 clones, 86% occurring once. Sequencing input: peripheral blood. Source of these receptors: a man aged 80 or over with acute or convalescent COVID-19.

The chain combines TRBV7-2 with TRBJ1-1; no definite D call. Germline CDR1 SGHTA, CDR2 FQGNSA. The CDR3 length is 14 residues. Trimming shortened V by 5 bases and J by 2 bases, and 12 bases separated the two germline ends. DNA for the CDR3: TGTGCCAGCAGCGCGCTCCCAGGTAACACTGAAGCTTTCTTT. Its translation: CASSALPGNTEAFF.

The chain is built from TRBV4-3 and TRBJ2-1, with 9 bases that match TRBD1. The germline V gene encodes CDR1 LGHNA and CDR2 YSLEER. V lost 3 bases, J lost 9 bases, and 6 bases stayed unmatched. CDR3 length: 14 amino acids. The CDR3, as DNA: TGCGCCAGCAGCCATGGGGACAGGGACGGTGAGCAGTTCTTC. Translation: CASSHGDRDGEQFF.

V gene TRBV15 combines with J gene TRBJ1-2, with 9 bases aligning to TRBD1. The CDR3 covers 17 residues. The V segment lost 0 bases and the J segment 4 bases; nucleotides outside the gene matches: 9. Looked up from germline, CDR1 is LNHNV and CDR2 is YYDKDF (reference sequence). The CDR3 DNA reads as TGTGCCACCAGCAGAGATACCGGGACAGGGTCCCGCTATGGCTACACCTTC. Translation: CATSRDTGTGSRYGYTF.

The V and J genes are TRBV4-3 and TRBJ2-3; the match to TRBD2 covers 7 bases. The length of the CDR3 is 15 residues. The ends lost 4 bases at V and 2 bases at J; junction bases unmatched: 6. CDR1 and CDR2 from the germline V gene are LGHNA and YSLEER. The CDR3 here is CASSPVAGPTDTQYF. Here the CDR3 DNA reads TGCGCCAGCAGCCCAGTAGCGGGTCCCACAGATACGCAGTATTTT.

The J gene is TRBJ2-3, the V gene TRBV6-6; D not certain. CDR1 is MNHNY and CDR2 is SVGAGI in the germline V gene (reference sequence). V lost 5 bases, J lost 0 bases, and 12 bases lay in between. The CDR3 contains 15 residues. This CDR3 reads CASSPLFPSTDTQYF. DNA of the CDR3: TGTGCCAGCAGTCCGTTGTTCCCTAGCACAGATACGCAGTATTTT.

The V call is TRBV3-1 (or the pseudogene TRBV3-2), the J call TRBJ2-1, with 7 bases matching TRBD2. With V trimmed by 4 bases and J by 6 bases, 9 bases remained unmatched. Germline CDR1 is LGHDT and CDR2 is YNNKEL (reference sequence). The CDR3 is made up of 15 amino acids. The CDR3 nucleotides read TGTGCCAGCAGCCGGGATAGCGGGCGGGGCAATGAGCAGTTCTTC. Translated, it gives CASSRDSGRGNEQFF.

The chain uses TRBV28 and TRBJ1-6; D remains unclear. CDR3 length: 12 residues. Trimming shortened V by 6 bases and J by 15 bases, and 15 bases separated the two germline ends. CDR1 and CDR2 (germline): MDHEN, SYDVKM. The CDR3 spells CASSPSGLGLHF. CDR3 nucleotides: TGTGCCAGCAGCCCCTCGGGTTTAGGCCTCCACTTT.

This rearrangement joins TRBV27 to TRBJ1-2; 8 bases map to TRBD1. Losses at the gene ends were 4 bases for V and 6 bases for J; bases not matched to a gene: 7. The CDR3 has 14 residues. CDR1 is MNHEY, CDR2 SMNVEV, per germline (reference sequence). The CDR3 sequence: CASSSRGQVHGYTF. As DNA, the CDR3 is TGTGCCAGCAGTTCCAGGGGACAGGTCCATGGCTACACCTTC.

The chain uses TRBV27 and TRBJ1-4; D might be TRBD1 (5 bases). V was trimmed by 11 bases and J by 7 bases, leaving 11 bases between them. CDR3 length equals 11 residues. Germline V gene data show CDR1 as MNHEY and CDR2 as SMNVEV (reference sequence). The CDR3 sequence is CACRGGEKLFF. The CDR3 coding sequence is TGTGCCTGTAGGGGAGGTGAAAAACTGTTTTTT.

This chain uses TRBV6-1 with TRBJ1-2; TRBD1 aligns across 7 bases. V was pared by 3 bases and J by 2 bases, with 0 bases of the junction left unmatched. The germline gives CDR1 MNHNS, CDR2 SASEGT. The length of the CDR3 is 13 residues. The CDR3 nucleotides are TGTGCCAGCAGTGACAGGGGGAACTATGGCTACACCTTC. Amino acid sequence: CASSDRGNYGYTF.

The rearrangement links TRBV7-3 to TRBJ2-2, with D possibly TRBD2 on 6 matching bases. The CDR3 has 13 amino acids. CDR1 and CDR2 (germline): SGHTA, FQGTGA. Trimming stripped 5 bases from V and 7 bases from J, with 11 bases between. Here the CDR3 DNA reads TGTGCCAGCAGCCCAAGGGGAGGCGGGGAGCTGTTTTTT. It translates to CASSPRGGGELFF.

The chain carries TRBV14 and TRBJ2-7; TRBD2 matches 8 bases. Germline V CDR1 and CDR2: SGHDN, FVKESK. V lost 1 base, J lost 6 bases, and 8 bases stayed unmatched. CDR3 length equals 15 residues. CDR3 in amino acids: CASSQATREGSEQYF. The CDR3 DNA follows: TGTGCCAGCAGCCAAGCAACTCGGGAGGGTTCCGAGCAGTACTTC.

This chain links TRBV28 with TRBJ1-1; possible D gene TRBD1, 5 bases. The ends were cut back, 3 bases at V and 2 bases at J, with 10 bases in the middle. The germline V gene encodes CDR1 MDHEN and CDR2 SYDVKM. This CDR3 has 14 amino acids. CDR3 loop: CASSFQGGNTEAFF. CDR3 sequence (DNA): TGTGCCAGCAGTTTCCAGGGCGGTAACACTGAAGCTTTCTTT.

CDR3 protein: CASSVSTDTQYF. CDR3 DNA: TGTGCCAGCAGCGTAAGCACAGATACGCAGTATTTT. The gene calls are TRBV3-1 (or the pseudogene TRBV3-2) and TRBJ2-3; D remains unclear. CDR3 length: 12 residues. V lost 5 bases and J lost 0, with 3 bases in between. Germline-derived CDR1 and CDR2 are LGHDT and YNNKEL (reference sequence).

The chain employs TRBV9 and TRBJ2-1; D gene ambiguous. V lost 0 bases to trimming and J lost 2 bases, with 18 bases between them. Germline V gives CDR1 SGDLS, CDR2 YYNGEE. The CDR3 is 18 amino acids. CDR3 sequence: CASSVAASPGPPYNEQFF. CDR3 nucleotides: TGTGCCAGCAGCGTAGCCGCGTCCCCAGGCCCGCCCTACAATGAGCAGTTCTTC. Looking up the rest from reference TRBV9 and TRBJ2-1 gives the full variable domain: DSGVTQTPKHLITATGQRVTLRCSPRSGDLSVYWYQQSLDQGLQFLIQYYNGEERAKGNILERFSAQQFPDLHSELNLSSLELGDSALYFCASSVAASPGPPYNEQFFGPGTRLTVL.

This clone has more than one count but fewer than ten. The chain recombines TRBV5-3 with TRBJ1-4; weak D call: TRBD1 (5 bases). TRBV5-3 is classed as an ORF, of uncertain function. V dropped 7 bases and J dropped 13 bases, with 14 bases sitting between them. The CDR3 consists of 11 residues. The CDR3 bases are TGTGCCAGACAAAAACCGGGACTACTGTTTTTT. It codes for CARQKPGLLFF.

The chain recombines TRBV5-6 with TRBJ2-7, with D possibly matching TRBD1 (5 bases). Trimming cost V 1 base and J 4 bases, with 9 bases left between them. The germline V gene has CDR1 SGHDT and CDR2 YYEEEE. There are 13 residues in the CDR3. Written as DNA, the CDR3 is TGTGCCAGCAGCTTGATGGGGCCTTACGAGCAGTACTTC. Its protein product is CASSLMGPYEQYF.

The chain employs TRBV7-2 and TRBJ2-4; D perhaps matches TRBD2 (5 bases). V dropped 1 base and J dropped 1 base, with 20 bases sitting between them. Per the germline V gene, CDR1 is SGHTA and CDR2 is FQGNSA. The CDR3 loop spans 19 amino acids. This CDR3 is CASSLGPLSPSGAKNIQYF. The CDR3 bases are TGTGCCAGCAGCTTAGGCCCGTTGAGTCCTTCGGGGGCCAAAAACATTCAGTACTTC. Full variable domain (outside the CDR3, taken from reference TRBV7-2 and TRBJ2-4): GAGVSQSPSNKVTEKGKDVELRCDPISGHTALYWYRQSLGQGLEFLIYFQGNSAPDKSGLPSDRFSAERTGGSVSTLTIQRTQQEDSAVYLCASSLGPLSPSGAKNIQYFGAGTRLSVL.

This clone appeared a single time. This chain connects TRBV28 to TRBJ2-1, with D maybe TRBD2 (5 bases). Trimming shortened V by 6 bases and J by 7 bases, and 10 bases separated the two germline ends. The CDR3 sequence is 12 residues long. Germline V gene data show CDR1 as MDHEN and CDR2 as SYDVKM. Written as DNA, the CDR3 is TGTGCCAGCAGCCTATGGAGGAATGAGCAGTTCTTC. Translated, it gives CASSLWRNEQFF.

The V call is TRBV5-4, the J call TRBJ2-1, with TRBD2 identical over 7 bases. The V gene end was trimmed by 3 bases and the J gene end by 9 bases; junction bases not matched to a gene: 18. CDR3 length: 17 residues. Germline V CDR1 and CDR2: SGHNT, YYREEE (reference sequence). CDR3 coding DNA: TGTGCCAGCAGCTGGGGGACTAACAGTCCGATCGGGGGTGAGCAGTTCTTC. It encodes CASSWGTNSPIGGEQFF.

This sequence joins TRBV3-1 (or the pseudogene TRBV3-2) and TRBJ2-2; 8 nucleotides agree with TRBD2. This CDR3 has 15 amino acids. J gave up 5 bases and V 4 bases, and 6 bases lay outside the gene matches. CDR1 is LGHDT and CDR2 is YNNKEL in the germline V gene (reference sequence). In DNA form, the CDR3 reads TGTGCCAGCAGCCCCGCTAGCGGGTTAACCGGGGAGCTGTTTTTT. The encoded protein is CASSPASGLTGELFF.

This sequence joins TRBV3-1 (or the pseudogene TRBV3-2) and TRBJ2-1; D possibly corresponds to TRBD2 (6 bases). Germline V gene sequence: CDR1 LGHDT, CDR2 YNNKEL (reference sequence). The CDR3 sequence is 15 residues long. Trimming removed 1 base at V and 5 bases at J, with 12 bases between. CDR3 nucleotides: TGTGCCAGCAGCCAAGCTCTTGGCGGGGACAATGAGCAGTTCTTC. It specifies CASSQALGGDNEQFF.

A note on this clone: The junction does not match germline at one end; this may be a read error. The CDR3 is CTSSEALRGGTAFF. CDR3 nucleotide sequence: TGTACCAGCAGTGAAGCGCTTCGGGGGGGTACGGCTTTCTTT. The rearrangement links TRBV2 to TRBJ1-1; D perhaps matches TRBD1 (5 bases). Germline V gives CDR1 SNHLY, CDR2 FYNNEI. The CDR3 contains 14 residues.

This clone was seen just once. V and J are TRBV5-6 and TRBJ2-5; D may be TRBD1 (7 bases). The germline V gene encodes CDR1 SGHDT and CDR2 YYEEEE. With 0 bases removed from V and 5 bases from J, the gap between germline ends came to 14 bases. This CDR3 contains 15 residues. The CDR3, as DNA: TGTGCCAGCAGCTTGGCGACAGGGACTGTGGAGACCCAGTACTTC. Encoded protein: CASSLATGTVETQYF.

This rearrangement joins TRBV15 to TRBJ1-1, with 7 positions matching TRBD1. The germline V gene has CDR1 LNHNV and CDR2 YYDKDF (reference sequence). V dropped 0 bases and J dropped 4; count of bases not matched to a gene: 8. This CDR3 has 16 residues. CDR3 DNA: TGTGCCACCAGCAGAGATCTGCGACAGGGCACCACTGAAGCTTTCTTT. Protein sequence: CATSRDLRQGTTEAFF.

The chain recombines TRBV29-1 with TRBJ2-1, with a possible D match to TRBD2 (6 bases). This CDR3 is built from 15 residues. V dropped 1 base and J dropped 6 bases, with 16 bases sitting between them. From germline, CDR1 is SQVTM and CDR2 ANQGSEA. In nucleotides, the CDR3 is TGCAGCGTTGAAGTAGGAGGGTTTGGAGGCAATGAGCAGTTCTTC. This sequence encodes CSVEVGGFGGNEQFF.